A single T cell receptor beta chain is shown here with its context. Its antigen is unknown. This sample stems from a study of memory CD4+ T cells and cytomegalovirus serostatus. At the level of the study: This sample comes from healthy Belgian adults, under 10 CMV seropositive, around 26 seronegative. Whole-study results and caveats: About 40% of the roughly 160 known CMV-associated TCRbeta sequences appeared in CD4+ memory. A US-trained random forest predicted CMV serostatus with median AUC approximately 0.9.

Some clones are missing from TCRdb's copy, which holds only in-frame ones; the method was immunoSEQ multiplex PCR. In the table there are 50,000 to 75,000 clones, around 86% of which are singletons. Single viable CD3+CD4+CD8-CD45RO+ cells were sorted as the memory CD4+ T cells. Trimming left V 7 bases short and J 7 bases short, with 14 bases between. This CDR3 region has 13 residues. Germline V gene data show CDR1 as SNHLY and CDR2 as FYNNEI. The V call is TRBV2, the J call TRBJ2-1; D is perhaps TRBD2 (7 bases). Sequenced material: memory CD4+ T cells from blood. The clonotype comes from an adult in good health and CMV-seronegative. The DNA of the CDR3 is TGTGCCAGCAACCCTCGGGGGGCGAATGAGCAGTTCTTC. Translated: CASNPRGANEQFF.